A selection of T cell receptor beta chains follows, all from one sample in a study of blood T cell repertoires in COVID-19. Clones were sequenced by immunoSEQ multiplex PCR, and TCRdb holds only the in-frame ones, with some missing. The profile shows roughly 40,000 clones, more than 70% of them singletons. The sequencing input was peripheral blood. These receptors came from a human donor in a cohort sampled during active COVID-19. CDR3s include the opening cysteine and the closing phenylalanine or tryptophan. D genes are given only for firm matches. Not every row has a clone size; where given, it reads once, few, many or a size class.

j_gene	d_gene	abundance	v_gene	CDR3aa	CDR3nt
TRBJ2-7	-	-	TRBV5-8	CASSLVRGSHEQYF	TGTGCCAGCAGCTTGGTTCGGGGGTCCCACGAGCAGTACTTC
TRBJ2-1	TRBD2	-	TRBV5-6	CASSPAGDSNEIF	TGTGCCAGCAGCCCAGCGGGGGACTCTAACGAGATCTTC
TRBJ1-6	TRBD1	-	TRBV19	CASSPTGGNSPLHF	TGTGCCAGTAGTCCAACAGGGGGGAATTCACCCCTCCACTTT
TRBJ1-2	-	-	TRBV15	CATSRPRMGANGYTF	TGTGCCACCAGCAGACCCCGGATGGGGGCGAATGGCTACACCTTC
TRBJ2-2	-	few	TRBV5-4	CASSPDYTGELFF	TGTGCCAGCAGCCCAGATTACACCGGGGAGCTGTTTTTT
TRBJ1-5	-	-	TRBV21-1	CASSTLHRGHNQPQHF	TGTGCCAGCAGCACCTTACACAGGGGACACAATCAGCCCCAGCATTTT
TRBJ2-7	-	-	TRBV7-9	CASSAETGSYEQYF	TGTGCCAGCAGTGCAGAAACAGGGTCCTACGAGCAGTACTTC
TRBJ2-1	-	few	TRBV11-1	CASSFRLTDEQFF	TGTGCCAGCAGCTTTCGACTAACAGATGAGCAGTTCTTC
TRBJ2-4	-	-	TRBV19	CASSHPTGREGKNIQYF	TGTGCCAGTAGTCACCCCACAGGGAGAGAAGGCAAAAACATTCAGTACTTC
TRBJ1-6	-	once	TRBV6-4	CASSAKGKGFNSPLHF	TGTGCCAGCAGCGCCAAAGGGAAGGGGTTCAATTCACCCCTCCACTTT
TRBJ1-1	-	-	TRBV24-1	CATRGGGQPNTEAFF	TGTGCCACCAGAGGAGGCGGACAGCCGAACACTGAAGCTTTCTTT
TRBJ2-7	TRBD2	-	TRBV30	CAWSVLAGGSEQYF	TGTGCCTGGAGTGTTCTAGCGGGGGGATCCGAGCAGTACTTC
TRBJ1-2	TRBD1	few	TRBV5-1	CASSLVGQGAYGYTF	TGCGCCAGCAGCCTCGTGGGACAGGGGGCGTATGGCTACACCTTC
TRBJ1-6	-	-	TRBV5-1	CASSLGRGNSPLHF	TGCGCCAGCAGCTTGGGCAGGGGCAATTCACCCCTCCACTTT
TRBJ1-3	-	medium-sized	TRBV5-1	CASSLVSGRRRSGNTIYF	TGCGCCAGCAGCTTGGTGTCAGGGCGGCGAAGATCTGGAAACACCATATATTTT
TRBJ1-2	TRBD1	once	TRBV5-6	CASSLGQGANGYTF	TGTGCCAGCAGCTTGGGTCAGGGGGCGAATGGCTACACCTTC
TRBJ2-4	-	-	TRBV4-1	CASSQGQGTKNIQYF	TGCGCCAGCAGCCAAGGCCAGGGTACCAAAAACATTCAGTACTTC
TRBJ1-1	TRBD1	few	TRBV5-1	CASSLTGGGQDTEAFF	TGCGCCAGCAGCTTGACAGGGGGAGGTCAGGACACTGAAGCTTTCTTT
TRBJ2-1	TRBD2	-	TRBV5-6	CASSYSGTSGGYEQFF	TGTGCCAGCAGCTACTCCGGGACTAGCGGGGGGTATGAGCAGTTCTTC
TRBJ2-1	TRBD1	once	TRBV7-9	CASSLVLGQGVNEQFF	TGTGCCAGCAGCTTAGTGCTGGGACAGGGTGTGAATGAGCAGTTCTTC
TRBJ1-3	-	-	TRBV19	CASRHAGREGNTIYF	TGTGCCAGTAGGCACGCCGGCAGGGAAGGAAACACCATATATTTT
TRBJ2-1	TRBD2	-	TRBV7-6	CASSLATSGLNEQFF	TGTGCCAGCAGCTTAGCGACTAGCGGACTAAATGAGCAGTTCTTC
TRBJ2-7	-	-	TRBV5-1	CASSLTGDYEQYF	TGCGCCAGCAGCTTGACGGGGGACTACGAGCAGTACTTC
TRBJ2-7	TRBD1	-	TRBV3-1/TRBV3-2	CASSGQGLEQYF	TGTGCCAGCAGCGGACAGGGTCTCGAGCAGTACTTC
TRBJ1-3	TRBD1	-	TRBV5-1	CASSLDPLGDSSGNTIYF	TGCGCCAGCAGCTTGGACCCCCTCGGGGACAGTTCTGGAAACACCATATATTTT
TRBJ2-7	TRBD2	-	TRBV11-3	CASSFSVRAGEGNEQYF	TGTGCCAGCAGCTTTAGCGTTCGAGCGGGAGAGGGAAACGAGCAGTACTTC
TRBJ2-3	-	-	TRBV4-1	CASSHRDTGTDTQYF	TGCGCCAGCAGCCACCGGGACACCGGCACAGATACGCAGTATTTT
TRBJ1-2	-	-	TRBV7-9	CASSRSVGATLYGYTF	TGTGCCAGCAGCAGGTCGGTGGGGGCCACCCTCTATGGCTACACCTTC
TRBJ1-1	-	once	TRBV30	CAEGQNTEAFF	TGTGCGGAGGGCCAAAACACTGAAGCTTTCTTT
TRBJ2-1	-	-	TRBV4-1	CASSQEVGGQYNEQFF	TGCGCCAGCAGCCAAGAAGTGGGGGGGCAGTACAATGAGCAGTTCTTC
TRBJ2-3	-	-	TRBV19	CASKLEGRLTDTQYF	TGTGCCAGTAAGCTAGAGGGTCGACTCACAGATACGCAGTATTTT
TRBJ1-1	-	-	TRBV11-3	CASSLDSQGLRAFF	TGTGCCAGCAGCTTAGATAGCCAGGGGCTAAGAGCTTTCTTT
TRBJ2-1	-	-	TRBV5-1	CASSLGQVYNEQFF	TGCGCCAGCAGCTTGGGACAGGTCTACAATGAGCAGTTCTTC
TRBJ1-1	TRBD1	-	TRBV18	CASSRTGQGLNTEAFF	TGTGCCAGCTCGCGAACGGGACAGGGATTGAACACTGAAGCTTTCTTT
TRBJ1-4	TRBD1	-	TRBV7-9	CASSFQGGSNEKLFF	TGTGCCAGCAGCTTCCAAGGGGGCTCTAATGAAAAACTGTTTTTT
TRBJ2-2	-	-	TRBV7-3	CASSTDTGELFF	TGTGCCAGCAGCACAGACACCGGGGAGCTGTTTTTT
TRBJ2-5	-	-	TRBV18	CASSPREETQYF	TGTGCCAGCTCACCACGGGAGGAGACCCAGTACTTC
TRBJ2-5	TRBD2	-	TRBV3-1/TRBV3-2	CASSPGTSGDQETQYF	TGTGCCAGCAGCCCGGGGACTAGCGGGGACCAAGAGACCCAGTACTTC
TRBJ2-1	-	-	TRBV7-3	CASSLTGGNEQFF	TGTGCCAGCAGCTTAACAGGGGGCAATGAGCAGTTCTTC
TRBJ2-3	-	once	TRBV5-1	CASTQAGRSTDTQYF	TGCGCCAGCACCCAGGCGGGCAGGAGCACAGATACGCAGTATTTT
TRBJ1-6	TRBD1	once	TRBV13	CASSSRQGATNNSPLHF	TGTGCCAGCAGCTCGAGACAGGGGGCGACTAATAATTCACCCCTCCACTTT
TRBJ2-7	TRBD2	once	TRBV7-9	CASSLGGGANYEQYF	TGTGCCAGCAGCTTGGGCGGGGGGGCCAACTACGAGCAGTACTTC
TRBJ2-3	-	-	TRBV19	CASSWQGTDTQYF	TGTGCCAGTAGTTGGCAGGGCACAGATACGCAGTATTTT
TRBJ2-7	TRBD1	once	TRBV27	CASSLGTTGGSEQYF	TGTGCCAGCAGTTTAGGTACGACAGGGGGGTCCGAGCAGTACTTC
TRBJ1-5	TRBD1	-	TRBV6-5	CASLGQNGNQPQHF	TGTGCCAGCTTGGGACAGAACGGCAATCAGCCCCAGCATTTT
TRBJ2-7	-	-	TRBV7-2	CASSLGRSGINEQYF	TGTGCCAGCAGCTTAGGACGCAGCGGTATCAACGAGCAGTACTTC
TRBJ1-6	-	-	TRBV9	CASSVEWSGNSPLHF	TGTGCCAGCAGCGTAGAGTGGTCGGGGAACTCACCCCTCCACTTT
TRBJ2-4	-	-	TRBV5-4	CASSSSGSLAKNIQYF	TGTGCCAGCAGCTCGTCGGGATCCTTAGCCAAAAACATTCAGTACTTC
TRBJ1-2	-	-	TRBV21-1	CASRLTHYGYTF	TGTGCCAGCAGATTAACACACTATGGCTACACCTTC
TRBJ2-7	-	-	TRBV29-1	CSVEEGGEQYF	TGCAGCGTTGAAGAGGGAGGAGAGCAGTACTTC
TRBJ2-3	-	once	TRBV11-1	CASSSPTSTDTQYF	TGTGCCAGCAGCTCCCCAACTAGCACAGATACGCAGTATTTT
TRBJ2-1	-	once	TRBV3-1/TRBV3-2	CASSPGNEQFF	TGTGCCAGCAGTCCGGGCAATGAGCAGTTCTTC
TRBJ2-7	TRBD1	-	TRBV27	CASNSGQGGEQYF	TGTGCCAGCAACTCGGGACAGGGTGGCGAGCAGTACTTC
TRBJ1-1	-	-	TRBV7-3	CASSLIPGNQNTEAFF	TGTGCCAGCAGCTTAATCCCCGGGAACCAGAACACTGAAGCTTTCTTT
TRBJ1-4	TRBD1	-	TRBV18	CASSPRQGSAEKLFF	TGTGCCAGCTCACCGCGACAGGGGTCGGCTGAAAAACTGTTTTTT
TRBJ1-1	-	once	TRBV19	CASSTTANTEAFF	TGTGCCAGTAGCACGACAGCAAACACTGAAGCTTTCTTT
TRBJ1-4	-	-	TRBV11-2	CASSLGTGEKLFF	TGTGCCAGCAGCTTAGGCACGGGGGAAAAACTGTTTTTT
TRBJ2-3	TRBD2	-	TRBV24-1	CATSDFGLAGTDTQYF	TGTGCCACCAGTGATTTCGGACTAGCGGGCACAGATACGCAGTATTTT
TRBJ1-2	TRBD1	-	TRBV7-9	CASSTSDRGGVYGYTF	TGTGCCAGCAGCACCAGTGACAGGGGAGGAGTCTATGGCTACACCTTC